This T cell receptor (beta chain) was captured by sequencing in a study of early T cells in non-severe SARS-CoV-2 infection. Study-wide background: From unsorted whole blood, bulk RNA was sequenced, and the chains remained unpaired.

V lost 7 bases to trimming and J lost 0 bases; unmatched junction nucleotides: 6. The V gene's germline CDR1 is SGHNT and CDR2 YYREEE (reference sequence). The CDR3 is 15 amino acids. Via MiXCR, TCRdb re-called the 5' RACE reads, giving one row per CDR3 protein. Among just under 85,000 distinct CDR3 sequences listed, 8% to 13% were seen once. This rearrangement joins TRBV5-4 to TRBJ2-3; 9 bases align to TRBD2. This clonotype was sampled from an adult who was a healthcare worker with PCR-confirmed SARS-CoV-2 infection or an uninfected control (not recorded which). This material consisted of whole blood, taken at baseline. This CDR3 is CASHTSGLSTDTQYF. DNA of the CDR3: TGTGCCAGCCACACTAGCGGGTTGAGCACAGATACGCAGTATTTT.